The 24 T cell receptor beta chains below come from one sample, sequenced in a study of T cell responses to AZD1222 COVID-19 vaccine. The data were produced by immunoSEQ multiplex PCR, yet TCRdb's version contains in-frame clones alone and is incomplete. The sample contains over 130,000 clones, around 95% of which appear only once. Sequenced material: peripheral blood, taken on day 0 of AZD1222 vaccination. These receptors were taken from an adult in good health.

This chain links TRBV7-9 with TRBJ2-3; D is unresolved. The germline CDR1 and CDR2 sequences are SEHNR and FQNEAQ (reference sequence). The CDR3 covers 11 residues. Trimming left V 5 bases short and J 2 bases short, with 2 bases between. The CDR3 is CASSDTDTQYF. The CDR3 nucleotides are TGTGCCAGCAGCGACACAGATACGCAGTATTTT.

The V call is TRBV2, the J call TRBJ1-2; 7 bases match TRBD1. Trimming at V came to 3 bases and at J to 5 bases, leaving 9 bases not matched to a gene. This CDR3 region has 15 residues. CDR1 SNHLY and CDR2 FYNNEI come from the germline V gene. Here the CDR3 DNA reads TGTGCCAGCAGTGACCCCGGACAGGACGGGTATGGCTACACCTTC. It specifies CASSDPGQDGYGYTF.

This clone was observed once. This chain connects TRBV2 to TRBJ2-1, with 8 bases matching TRBD1. The J segment lost 5 bases and the V segment lost 3 bases, leaving 6 bases of the junction unmatched. The germline V gene has CDR1 SNHLY and CDR2 FYNNEI. The CDR3 consists of 15 residues. The CDR3 nucleotides read TGTGCCAGCAGTGACCCAGGGGGCCTCGACAATGAGCAGTTCTTC. Amino acid sequence: CASSDPGGLDNEQFF.

The chain couples TRBV2 to TRBJ2-7, with TRBD2 matching 11 bases. With V trimmed by 5 bases and J by 2 bases, 2 bases remained unmatched. The CDR3 is 14 amino acids. From germline, CDR1 is SNHLY and CDR2 FYNNEI. The CDR3 sequence: CASSPGLAAYEQYV. CDR3 bases: TGTGCCAGCAGTCCGGGACTAGCGGCCTACGAGCAGTACGTC.

The chain joins TRBV5-1 to TRBJ2-1; D gene ambiguous. Looked up from germline, CDR1 is SGHRS and CDR2 is YFSETQ. Trimming removed 1 base from V and 3 bases from J, with 11 bases in between. The CDR3 is 15 residues long. The CDR3 region is CASSLPLQNYNEQFF. DNA for the CDR3: TGCGCCAGCAGCTTGCCATTACAGAACTACAATGAGCAGTTCTTC.

V usage is TRBV2 and J usage is TRBJ1-5, with TRBD1 matching over 11 bases. There are 18 residues in the CDR3. The germline V gene has CDR1 SNHLY and CDR2 FYNNEI. Losses at the gene ends were 6 bases for V and 2 bases for J; bases not matched to a gene: 12. The CDR3: CASRPGQGAGWGNQPQHF. In DNA, the CDR3 is TGTGCCAGCAGACCCGGACAGGGGGCAGGGTGGGGCAATCAGCCCCAGCATTTT. The full variable domain, completed using reference TRBV2 and TRBJ1-5, is EPEVTQTPSHQVTQMGQEVILRCVPISNHLYFYWYRQILGQKVEFLVSFYNNEISEKSEIFDDQFSVERPDGSNFTLKIRSTKLEDSAMYFCASRPGQGAGWGNQPQHFGDGTRLSIL.

This rearrangement joins TRBV29-1 to TRBJ2-1, with 11 bases aligning to TRBD2. V was pared by 8 bases and J by 8 bases, with 11 bases of the junction left unmatched. The CDR3 totals 14 residues. CDR1 and CDR2 from the germline V gene are SQVTM and ANQGSEA. CDR3 DNA: TGCAGCACGGACGGGACTAGCGGTGGTGATGAGCAGTTCTTC. Encoded protein: CSTDGTSGGDEQFF.

The V gene is TRBV2, the J gene TRBJ2-5; D is ambiguous. This CDR3 contains 14 residues. CDR1 and CDR2 (germline): SNHLY, FYNNEI. V lost 1 base and J 6 bases, leaving 12 bases between the germline ends. The CDR3, as DNA: TGTGCCAGCAGTGAAGTTGCGCCGGGCCAGACCCAGTACTTC. Protein: CASSEVAPGQTQYF. The entire variable domain, with the rest obtained from reference TRBV2 and TRBJ2-5, is as follows: EPEVTQTPSHQVTQMGQEVILRCVPISNHLYFYWYRQILGQKVEFLVSFYNNEISEKSEIFDDQFSVERPDGSNFTLKIRSTKLEDSAMYFCASSEVAPGQTQYFGPGTRLLVL.

The V call is TRBV19, the J call TRBJ1-5; 7 bases are shared with TRBD1. The CDR3 extends over 14 amino acids. J was trimmed by 5 bases and V by 6 bases; bases with no gene match: 7. CDR1 and CDR2 from the germline V gene are LNHDA and SQIVND (reference sequence). For the CDR3, the DNA is TGTGCCAGTAGCCACCGGGACAGCTATCAGCCCCAGCATTTT. Its protein is CASSHRDSYQPQHF.

In this sample, this clone turned up once. At one boundary the junction diverges from the germline segment, which might be a read error. This chain connects TRBV5-1 to TRBJ1-1; D remains ambiguous. In germline, CDR1 is SGHRS, CDR2 YFSETQ. The CDR3 is 15 residues long. DNA of the CDR3: TGCGCCAGCAGTTTGGTTCCCACCATGAACACTGAAGCTTTCTTT. This encodes CASSLVPTMNTEAFF.

The chain combines TRBV15 with TRBJ2-6; D is undetermined. CDR3 length: 13 residues. V was clipped by 8 bases and J by 2 bases, with 7 bases between them. Per the germline V gene, CDR1 is LNHNV and CDR2 is YYDKDF (reference sequence). The CDR3 DNA is TGTGCCACCCGTCGGGCTGGGGCCAACGTCCTGACTTTC. It is translated as CATRRAGANVLTF.

CDR3 nucleotides: TGTGCCAGCAGCCGGACTATAGCGGGAGGGCCAAATGAGCAGTTCTTC. Translation gives CASSRTIAGGPNEQFF. The rearrangement joins TRBV11-1 to TRBJ2-1; 11 nucleotides align to TRBD2. V shed 5 bases, J shed 7 bases, and the junction held 10 bases outside the gene matches. The CDR3 sequence is 16 residues long. Germline CDR1 and CDR2: SGHAT and FQDESV (reference sequence).

The chain carries TRBV25-1 and TRBJ2-1, with D unresolved. This CDR3 comprises 11 residues. Per the germline V gene, CDR1 is MGHDK and CDR2 is SYGVNS. V was trimmed by 6 bases and J by 9 bases, leaving 9 bases between them. The CDR3 sequence is CASRGPGEQFF. CDR3 coding DNA: TGTGCCAGCAGAGGACCGGGTGAGCAGTTCTTC. The full variable domain, in which reference TRBV25-1 and TRBJ2-1 provide the parts outside the CDR3, is EADIYQTPRYLVIGTGKKITLECSQTMGHDKMYWYQQDPGMELHLIHYSYGVNSTEKGDLSSESTVSRIRTEHFPLTLESARPSHTSQYLCASRGPGEQFFGPGTRLTVL.

This chain uses TRBV3-1 (or the pseudogene TRBV3-2) with TRBJ1-6; weak D call: TRBD1 (5 bases). Deletions cut 3 bases from V and 6 bases from J, with 6 bases between. Germline V gene lookup returns CDR1 LGHDT and CDR2 YNNKEL (reference sequence). CDR3 length: 13 residues. CDR3: CASSQGPNSPLHF. As DNA, the CDR3 is TGTGCCAGCAGCCAGGGACCTAATTCACCCCTCCACTTT.

The chain links TRBV4-1 to TRBJ1-1, with TRBD1 as a possible D gene (5 bases). The V and J ends lost 5 bases and 4 bases respectively, with 20 bases between them. CDR3 length equals 16 residues. Germline CDR1 MGHRA, CDR2 YSYEKL. CDR3: CASSARASRGSTEAFF. The CDR3, as DNA: TGCGCCAGCAGCGCTCGCGCATCAAGGGGAAGCACTGAAGCTTTCTTT.

The rearrangement joins TRBV7-7 to TRBJ2-2; D gene unclear. Trimming took off 4 bases at V and 1 base at J, with 13 bases between the two ends. The length of the CDR3 is 16 residues. Germline V gene sequence: CDR1 SSHAT, CDR2 FNYEAQ (reference sequence). CDR3 region: CASSWAVGRNTGELFF. The CDR3 DNA is TGTGCCAGCAGCTGGGCGGTAGGGCGGAACACCGGGGAGCTGTTTTTT.

The genes are TRBV7-3 and TRBJ1-6; 8 bases agree with TRBD1. Germline CDR1 SGHTA, CDR2 FQGTGA. The ends lost 5 bases at V and 10 bases at J; junction bases unmatched: 7. CDR3 length: 14 residues. As DNA, the CDR3 is TGTGCCAGCAGCATTGGACAGGGAAGCTCACCCCTCCACTTT. Its translation: CASSIGQGSSPLHF.

V gene TRBV6-5 combines with J gene TRBJ2-2; D possibly corresponds to TRBD2 (6 bases). The germline V gene has CDR1 MNHEY and CDR2 SVGAGI. Trimming removed 6 bases from V and 5 bases from J, with 13 bases in between. The CDR3 loop spans 14 amino acids. The CDR3 sequence: CASRAGTGTGELFF. CDR3 DNA sequence: TGTGCCAGCAGGGCCGGGACTGGGACCGGGGAGCTGTTTTTT.

The chain uses TRBV2 and TRBJ1-4; no clear D gene. This CDR3 region has 14 residues. Germline V gives CDR1 SNHLY, CDR2 FYNNEI. V was shortened by 2 bases and J by 3 bases, with 7 bases between the two germline ends. CDR3 in amino acids: CASSERVANEKLFF. CDR3 nucleotide sequence: TGTGCCAGCAGTGAACGGGTCGCTAATGAAAAACTGTTTTTT.

Concerning this clone: The same CDR3 can be traced to other DNA sequences in this sample. The V and J genes are TRBV27 and TRBJ2-3; D ambiguous. This CDR3 is 12 amino acids long. Germline-derived CDR1 and CDR2 are MNHEY and SMNVEV (reference sequence). The V end was cut by 0 bases, the J end by 3 bases, with 1 base between. Here the CDR3 DNA reads TGTGCCAGCAGTTTATCGACAGATACGCAGTATTTT. Its protein is CASSLSTDTQYF.

The chain joins TRBV7-9 to TRBJ1-6; no reliable D call. The V end lost 1 base, the J end lost 7 bases, and 5 bases lay between the germline ends. The V gene's germline CDR1 is SEHNR and CDR2 FQNEAQ (reference sequence). This CDR3 has 13 residues. The CDR3 loop is CASSLVGNSPLHF. The CDR3 coding sequence is TGTGCCAGCAGCTTAGTGGGAAATTCACCCCTCCACTTT.

This chain connects TRBV7-9 to TRBJ2-1; TRBD2 aligns across 13 bases. Germline lookup yields CDR1 SEHNR and CDR2 FQNEAQ (reference sequence). The length of the CDR3 is 15 residues. Germline trimming cut 5 bases from V and 4 bases from J; bases unmatched to any gene: 2. The CDR3 coding sequence is TGTGCCAGCAGCCCGGGACTAGCGGGATACAATGAGCAGTTCTTC. It is translated as CASSPGLAGYNEQFF.

The chain recombines TRBV6-4 with TRBJ1-1; D call uncertain. This CDR3 has 13 amino acids. The germline V gene has CDR1 MRHNA and CDR2 SNTAGT. The V and J ends lost 3 bases and 0 bases respectively, with 5 bases between them. For the CDR3, the DNA is TGTGCCAGCAGTGAACAGTTGAACACTGAAGCTTTCTTT. It yields the protein CASSEQLNTEAFF.

This clone has only one observation. The genes are TRBV3-1 (or the pseudogene TRBV3-2) and TRBJ1-6, with D possibly matching TRBD1 (6 bases). There are 15 residues in the CDR3. Trimming pared 0 bases from V and 11 bases from J, leaving 14 bases between. In germline, CDR1 is LGHDT, CDR2 YNNKEL (reference sequence). CDR3 sequence (DNA): TGTGCCAGCAGCCAAGAGACAGGCGCTAGAACACCCCTCCACTTT. This gives the protein CASSQETGARTPLHF.